This TCR beta chain was found in a study of T cells in Graves' hyperthyroidism and ophthalmopathy. Findings and limits, study-wide: Most thyroid clonotypes expanded above 0.001 appeared in blood too.

Each diagnosis drew on symptoms, thyroxine, TRAb, thyroid ultrasound and orbital computed tomography findings. The blood sample dates from first hyperthyroidism diagnosis, preceding any ophthalmopathy symptoms. PBMCs were sourced from roughly 9.1 ml fresh peripheral blood. V lost 5 bases and J lost 4; bases outside the gene matches: 5. The CDR3 extends over 14 amino acids. Researchers took RNA transcripts and amplified the TCR beta CDR3 regions from them. In the first-round RT-PCR of the TCR CDR3, the HTBI primer set was used. MiXCR was run by TCRdb on the multiplex PCR reads, yielding one entry per CDR3 protein. Among nearly 600,000 distinct CDR3 sequences listed, more than 11% were seen once. This clonotype was seen many times. Its antigen remains unknown.

Sequencing was performed on blood. The gene calls are TRBV12-3 or TRBV12-4 and TRBJ2-7; 10 bases map to TRBD1. The sequence was collected from a woman aged 25 to 39 with Graves' hyperthyroidism that later progressed to Graves' ophthalmopathy. In DNA form, the CDR3 reads TGTGCCAGCAGTCAACCGGGACAGGGGTACGAGCAGTACTTC. Translation gives CASSQPGQGYEQYF.